This TCR beta chain was identified during a study of Graves' ophthalmopathy and Graves' hyperthyroidism. Study-wide results and caveats: A majority of expanded thyroid clonotypes exceeding 0.001 frequency were likewise present in blood. With about 87% sensitivity and less than 83% specificity, a 13-signature model separated ophthalmopathy from stable hyperthyroidism.

Remarks on this clonotype: No antigen is known for it.

People with hyperthyroidism were aged 18 to 65 and newly diagnosed, under 2 months' duration. Clinical symptoms, serum thyroxine, TRAb, thyroid ultrasound and orbital computed tomography formed the basis of diagnosis. Amplified TCR beta CDR3 regions were obtained using RNA transcripts as template. Investigators did first-round RT-PCR with HTBI primers, then second-round multiplex PCR. TCRdb reanalysed the multiplex PCR reads using MiXCR and keeps one entry per CDR3 protein. Of 900,000 to 1,200,000 distinct CDR3 sequences listed, about two fifths are singletons. The V gene lost 1 base and the J gene lost 5 bases, with 8 bases spanning the gap. Germline V lookup: CDR1 LGHDT, CDR2 YNNKEL (reference sequence). The CDR3 has 13 residues.

The sample comprised peripheral blood or thyroid tissue (not recorded which). The TCR comes from an adult man with Graves' hyperthyroidism. This chain links TRBV3-1 with TRBJ2-5; D not certain. CDR3 in amino acids: CASSQVSRETQYF. DNA for the CDR3: TGTGCCAGCAGCCAAGTTTCCCGGGAGACCCAGTACTTC.